The rows below give T cell receptor beta chains drawn from one sample of a study of CD8+ T cells in alopecia areata. TCRdb's copy holds only in-frame clones and misses some; the assay was immunoSEQ multiplex PCR. The table has tens of thousands of clones, approximately 56% seen once. The specimen was NKG2D-high CD8+ T cells sorted from blood. The receptor source for this set is a human donor with alopecia areata. Both conserved end residues are part of each CDR3. A row's size may be missing; if present it is once, few, many or a size class.

J | V | size | CDR3
TRBJ2-2 | TRBV29-1 | - | CSAQGSGELFF
TRBJ2-3 | TRBV6-4 | few | CASSEGAGADTQYF
TRBJ2-3 | TRBV5-6 | few | CASRQRDNTDTQYF
TRBJ2-2 | TRBV19 | few | CATSDPGLGLGGELFF
TRBJ1-5 | TRBV28 | few | CASSAPPGTGNQPQHF
TRBJ2-7 | TRBV7-9 | few | CASSSTGNEQYF
TRBJ2-3 | TRBV7-6 | - | CASSLGGLGTDTQYF
TRBJ1-1 | TRBV7-9 | few | CASSLSAGNTEAFF
TRBJ2-1 | TRBV2 | once | CASSELSGTSGYNEQFF
TRBJ2-5 | TRBV4-1 | few | CASSQLVYQETQYF
TRBJ2-7 | TRBV5-4 | - | CASSLVVGYEQYF
TRBJ1-4 | TRBV7-9 | - | CASSLAPQGTNEKLFF
TRBJ1-6 | TRBV28 | - | CASSSTLKGTDYNSPLHF
TRBJ2-7 | TRBV18 | - | CASSPSRTGGNEQYF
TRBJ2-2 | TRBV9 | few | CASSVDGVLNTGELFF
TRBJ2-7 | TRBV4-3 | - | CASSQTQFDEQYF
TRBJ2-7 | TRBV29-1 | - | CSVVGYSGEYEQYF
TRBJ2-3 | TRBV7-9 | once | CASSLVTSGTDTQYF
TRBJ2-3 | TRBV28 | - | CASSLTGGTDTQYF
TRBJ2-5 | TRBV7-6 | few | CASSSEWTQYF
TRBJ2-3 | TRBV4-3 | few | CASSQVQRSTDTQYF
TRBJ2-7 | TRBV7-2 | - | CASSLGAGDNEQYF
TRBJ1-1 | TRBV7-6 | - | CASSALNTEAFF
TRBJ2-1 | TRBV6-5 | once | CASRSSSSGRMNEQFF
TRBJ2-3 | TRBV27 | few | CASSNRQRTDTQYF
TRBJ2-7 | TRBV4-1 | - | CASSQSSGWDYEQYF
TRBJ2-1 | TRBV2 | - | CASSEGRLSYNEQFF
TRBJ1-5 | TRBV27 | - | CASSLRWWGDEPQHF
TRBJ2-7 | TRBV30 | - | CARSVLDGEIRYEQYF
TRBJ2-7 | TRBV19 | once | CASSMGSGGIYEQYF
TRBJ2-5 | TRBV27 | - | CASSPGVAGVETQYF
TRBJ2-2 | TRBV19 | - | CASRWGPGNTGELFF
TRBJ1-5 | TRBV29-1 | - | CSVVQEGVVGDQPQHF
TRBJ2-7 | TRBV28 | medium-sized | CASSSLTSGSKNEQYF
TRBJ2-7 | TRBV19 | - | CASSMTSGPATEQYF
TRBJ2-7 | TRBV6-5 | - | CASSYSSYEQYF
TRBJ2-1 | TRBV19 | - | CASKLSSGNYNEQFF
TRBJ1-5 | TRBV6-1 | - | CASSELKGSNQPQHF
TRBJ2-3 | TRBV7-9 | - | CASSYRGSSTDTQYF
TRBJ2-1 | TRBV2 | - | CASSEDGGPFGEQFF
TRBJ2-5 | TRBV6-5 | - | CASSYRGWKETQYF
TRBJ2-2 | TRBV4-2 | - | CASTPGSPGELFF
TRBJ2-1 | TRBV29-1 | once | CSATSGTVEQFF
TRBJ2-1 | TRBV30 | - | CAWGSGTSGGHEQFF
TRBJ2-4 | TRBV19 | - | CACRGAGDGWLAKNIQYF
TRBJ2-2 | TRBV27 | - | CASRGLAETGELFF
TRBJ2-5 | TRBV5-1 | - | CASRGETQYF
TRBJ2-4 | TRBV7-9 | - | CASSSSDNPLAKNIQYF
TRBJ2-1 | TRBV27 | - | CASSSAGDYNEQFF
TRBJ2-1 | TRBV4-1 | - | CASGFTGGPYEQFF
TRBJ2-4 | TRBV4-3 | few | CASSQDSGSGAKNIQYF
TRBJ2-2 | TRBV29-1 | - | CSVRRETGELFF
TRBJ2-1 | TRBV28 | - | CASRRTDPYNEQFF